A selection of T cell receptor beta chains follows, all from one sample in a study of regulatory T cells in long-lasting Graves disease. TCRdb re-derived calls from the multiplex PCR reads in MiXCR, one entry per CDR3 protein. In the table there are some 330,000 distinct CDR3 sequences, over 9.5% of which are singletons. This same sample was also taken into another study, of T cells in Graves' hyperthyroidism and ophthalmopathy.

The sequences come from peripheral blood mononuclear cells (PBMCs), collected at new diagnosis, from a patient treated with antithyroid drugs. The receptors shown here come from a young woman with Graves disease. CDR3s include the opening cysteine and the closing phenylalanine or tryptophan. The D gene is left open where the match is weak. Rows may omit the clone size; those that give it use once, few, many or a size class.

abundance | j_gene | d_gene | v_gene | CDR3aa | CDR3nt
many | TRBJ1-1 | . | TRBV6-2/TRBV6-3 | CASSSPIGTIMNTEAFF | TGTGCCAGCAGTTCCCCCATCGGGACGATAATGAACACTGAAGCTTTCTTT
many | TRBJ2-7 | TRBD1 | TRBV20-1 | CSVRDRGLSYEQYF | TGCAGTGTTCGCGACAGGGGCCTCTCCTACGAGCAGTACTTC
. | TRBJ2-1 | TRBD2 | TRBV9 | CASSVGIGGGYNEQFF | TGTGCCAGCAGCGTAGGAATCGGGGGGGGGTACAATGAGCAGTTCTTC
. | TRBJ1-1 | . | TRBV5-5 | CASSSNLWEDPNTEAFF | TGTGCCAGCAGCTCAAACCTTTGGGAGGACCCGAACACTGAAGCTTTCTTT
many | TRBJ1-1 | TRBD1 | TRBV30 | CAWTPPPTGSGTEAFF | TGTGCCTGGACCCCTCCCCCGACAGGGTCTGGCACTGAAGCTTTCTTT
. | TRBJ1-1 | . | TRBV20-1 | CSARDRKNTEAFF | TGCAGTGCTAGAGATCGAAAGAACACTGAAGCTTTCTTT
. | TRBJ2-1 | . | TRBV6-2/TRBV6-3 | CASRPGEGGYNEQFF | TGTGCCAGCAGACCTGGGGAGGGGGGATACAATGAGCAGTTCTTC
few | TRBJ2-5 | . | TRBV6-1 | CASSGRSWGETQYF | TGTGCCAGCAGTGGGAGGTCGTGGGGAGAGACCCAGTACTTC
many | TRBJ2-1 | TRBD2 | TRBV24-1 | CATSDPTSGGRNEQFF | TGTGCCACCAGTGATCCGACTAGCGGGGGGCGCAATGAGCAGTTCTTC
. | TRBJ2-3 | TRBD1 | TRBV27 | CASSPLTGGTDTQYF | TGTGCCAGCAGTCCGTTGACAGGGGGCACAGATACGCAGTATTTT
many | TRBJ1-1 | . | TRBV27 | CASSLSPSYTEAFF | TGTGCCAGCAGTTTATCCCCCTCCTACACTGAAGCTTTCTTT
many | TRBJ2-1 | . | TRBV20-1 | CSALGGPPSEQFF | TGCAGTGCCCTCGGGGGGCCCCCGAGTGAGCAGTTCTTC
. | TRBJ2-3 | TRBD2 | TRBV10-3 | CAIRRGGDTDTQYF | TGTGCCATCCGGCGCGGGGGAGACACAGATACGCAGTATTTT
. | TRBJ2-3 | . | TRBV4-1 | CASSQVGDTQYF | TGCGCCAGCAGCCAAGTGGGAGATACGCAGTATTTT
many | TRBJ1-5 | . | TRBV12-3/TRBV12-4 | CASSFVGSNQPQHF | TGTGCCAGCAGCTTTGTAGGGTCCAATCAGCCCCAGCATTTT
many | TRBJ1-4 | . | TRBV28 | CASSLYMTEKLFF | TGTGCCAGCAGTTTATACATGACTGAAAAACTGTTTTTT
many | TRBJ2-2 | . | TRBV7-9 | CASSLMASYNTGELFF | TGTGCCAGCAGCTTAATGGCCAGCTATAACACCGGGGAGCTGTTTTTT
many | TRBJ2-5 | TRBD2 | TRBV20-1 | CSAWVSGSQETQYF | TGCAGTGCTTGGGTTAGCGGGAGCCAAGAGACCCAGTACTTC
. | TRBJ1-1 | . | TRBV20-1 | CSARVPALQQAFF | TGCAGTGCTAGAGTTCCCGCCCTTCAACAAGCTTTCTTT
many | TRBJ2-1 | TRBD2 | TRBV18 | CASSPPGLENEQFF | TGTGCCAGCTCACCTCCGGGACTAGAGAATGAGCAGTTCTTC
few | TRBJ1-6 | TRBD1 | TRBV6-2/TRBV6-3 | CASSRGQGGYSPLHF | TGTGCCAGCAGCCGAGGACAGGGGGGATATTCACCCCTCCACTTT
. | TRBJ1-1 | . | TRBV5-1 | CASSLALGEAFF | TGCGCCAGCAGCTTGGCCCTTGGAGAAGCTTTCTTT
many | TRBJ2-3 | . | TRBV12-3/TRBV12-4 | CASSFGWGDTQYF | TGTGCCAGCAGTTTCGGATGGGGTGATACGCAGTATTTT
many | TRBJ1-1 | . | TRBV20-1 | CSARALQIMNTEAFF | TGCAGTGCTAGAGCCTTACAGATCATGAACACTGAAGCTTTCTTT
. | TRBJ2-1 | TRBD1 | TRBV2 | CASSPRRTGDYNEQFF | TGTGCCAGCTCACCAAGAAGGACAGGAGACTACAATGAGCAGTTCTTC
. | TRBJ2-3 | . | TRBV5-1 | CASSVVLTKVDTDTQYF | TGCGCCAGCAGCGTAGTCCTGACCAAGGTGGACACAGATACGCAGTATTTT
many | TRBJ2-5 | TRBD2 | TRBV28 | CASSKSGGAGQETQYF | TGTGCCAGCAGCAAGAGCGGGGGGGCGGGACAAGAGACCCAGTACTTC
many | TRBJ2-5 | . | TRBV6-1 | CASSRTSEGTQYF | TGTGCCAGCAGTCGGACATCAGAAGGGACCCAGTACTTC
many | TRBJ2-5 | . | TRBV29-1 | CSVEEKRETQYF | TGCAGCGTTGAAGAGAAGAGGGAGACCCAGTACTTC
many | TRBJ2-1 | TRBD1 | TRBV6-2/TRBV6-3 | CASRDREQFF | TGTGCCAGCAGGGACAGGGAGCAGTTCTTC
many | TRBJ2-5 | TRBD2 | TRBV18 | CASSPGSSLAGTQYF | TGTGCCAGCTCACCAGGCTCGTCTCTAGCGGGGACCCAGTACTTC
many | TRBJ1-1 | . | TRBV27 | CASSFLDGIETFF | TGTGCCAGCAGTTTCCTCGACGGAATTGAAACTTTCTTT
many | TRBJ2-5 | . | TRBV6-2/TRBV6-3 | CASTKPGYQETQYF | TGTGCCAGCACCAAACCGGGATACCAAGAGACCCAGTACTTC
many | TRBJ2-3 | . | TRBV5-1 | CASSLAELGRDTQYF | TGCGCCAGCAGCTTGGCCGAGTTAGGGCGAGATACGCAGTATTTT
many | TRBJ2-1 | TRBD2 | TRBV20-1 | CSARDPAGINYNEQFF | TGCAGTGCTAGAGATCCAGCGGGAATTAACTACAATGAGCAGTTCTTC
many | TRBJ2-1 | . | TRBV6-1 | CASLAVRQIVDNEQFF | TGTGCCAGCTTAGCGGTTAGACAGATTGTTGACAATGAGCAGTTCTTC
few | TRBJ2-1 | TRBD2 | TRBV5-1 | CASSLPSGREQFF | TGCGCCAGCAGCTTGCCTAGCGGGCGCGAGCAGTTCTTC
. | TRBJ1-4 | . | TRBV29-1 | CSVGSGANEKLFF | TGCAGCGTTGGGTCGGGGGCTAATGAAAAACTGTTTTTT
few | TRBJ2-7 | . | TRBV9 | CASRPCLPHYEQYF | TGTGCCAGCAGGCCTTGTCTACCGCACTACGAGCAGTACTTC
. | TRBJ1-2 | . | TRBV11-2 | CASISWTDTLNYGYTF | TGTGCCAGCATCTCATGGACGGACACCCTGAACTATGGCTACACCTTC
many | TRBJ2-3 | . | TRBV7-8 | CASSRQVVLAGQGTQYF | TGTGCCAGCTCCCGACAGGTCGTGCTAGCGGGACAGGGTACGCAGTATTTT
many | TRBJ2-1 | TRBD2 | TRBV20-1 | CSARGLAGGHNEQFF | TGCAGTGCTAGGGGTCTAGCGGGGGGGCACAATGAGCAGTTCTTC
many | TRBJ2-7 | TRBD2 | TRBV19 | CASRLAGDEQYF | TGTGCCAGTCGATTAGCGGGAGACGAGCAGTACTTC
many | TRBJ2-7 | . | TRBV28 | CASYPNGRMGVDHYEQYF | TGTGCCAGCTACCCAAACGGCCGGATGGGGGTAGATCACTACGAGCAGTACTTC
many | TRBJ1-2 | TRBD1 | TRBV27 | CASSSESGQRPTANYGYTF | TGTGCCAGCAGCTCTGAATCGGGACAGAGGCCGACCGCTAACTATGGCTACACCTTC
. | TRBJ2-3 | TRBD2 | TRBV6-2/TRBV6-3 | CASSYELAGGPWGDTQYF | TGTGCCAGCAGTTACGAGTTGGCGGGGGGGCCCTGGGGAGATACGCAGTATTTT
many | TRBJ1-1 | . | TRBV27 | CASSSLQAYTEAFF | TGTGCCAGCAGTTCCTTACAGGCTTACACTGAAGCTTTCTTT
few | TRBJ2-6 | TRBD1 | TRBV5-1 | CASRGTGSGANVLTF | TGCGCCAGCAGGGGGACAGGGTCTGGGGCCAACGTCCTGACTTTC
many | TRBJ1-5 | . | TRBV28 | CASGLGDSHHF | TGTGCCAGCGGCCTCGGAGACAGCCACCATTTT
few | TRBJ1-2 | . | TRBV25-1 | CASSDKWGYGYTF | TGTGCCAGCAGTGATAAATGGGGCTATGGCTACACCTTC
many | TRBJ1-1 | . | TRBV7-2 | CASSDQIRRFTEAFF | TGTGCCAGCAGTGACCAGATTAGGCGGTTCACTGAAGCTTTCTTT
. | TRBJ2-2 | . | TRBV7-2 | CASSLDRNTGELFF | TGTGCCAGCAGCTTAGATCGAAACACCGGGGAGCTGTTTTTT
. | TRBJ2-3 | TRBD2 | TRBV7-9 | CASSPRAGEADTQYF | TGTGCCAGCAGTCCGAGAGCGGGAGAAGCAGATACGCAGTATTTT